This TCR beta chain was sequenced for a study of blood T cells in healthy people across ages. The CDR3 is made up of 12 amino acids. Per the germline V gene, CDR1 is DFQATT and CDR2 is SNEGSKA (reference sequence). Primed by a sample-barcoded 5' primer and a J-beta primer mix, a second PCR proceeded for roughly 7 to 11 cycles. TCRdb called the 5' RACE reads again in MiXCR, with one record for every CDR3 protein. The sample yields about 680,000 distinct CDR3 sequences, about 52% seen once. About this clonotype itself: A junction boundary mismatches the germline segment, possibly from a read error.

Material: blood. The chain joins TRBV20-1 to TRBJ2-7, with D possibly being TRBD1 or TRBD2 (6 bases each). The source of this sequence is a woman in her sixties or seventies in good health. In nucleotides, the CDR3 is TGCAGTACTAGCCGCAGGGGTTACGAGCAGTACTTC. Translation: CSTSRRGYEQYF.